Listed below are T cell receptor beta chains from one sample, sequenced in a study of beta chain features in type 1 diabetes. Libraries were prepared by immunoSEQ multiplex PCR; TCRdb keeps only in-frame clonotypes and omits some of them. This table has hundreds of thousands of clones, about 32% appearing once. What was sequenced was naive CD4+ T cells from blood. These receptor sequences come from a man younger than 35 in good health. The CDR3 runs from the conserved cysteine through the conserved F or W. D genes are given only for firm matches. Rows give clone size only sometimes, using once, few, many, or a class for an expanded clone.

size	V	D	J	CDR3	DNA
NA	TRBV18	NA	TRBJ2-7	CASSPTAVAAYEQYF	TGTGCCAGCTCACCAACAGCGGTAGCGGCGTACGAGCAGTACTTC
NA	TRBV5-1	TRBD1	TRBJ2-1	CASSLGTGGRHEQFF	TGCGCCAGCAGCTTGGGGACAGGGGGTAGGCATGAGCAGTTCTTC
few	TRBV5-6	TRBD1	TRBJ1-1	CASSSPTGLGTEAFF	TGTGCCAGCAGCTCCCCGACAGGGCTTGGGACTGAAGCTTTCTTT
NA	TRBV6-1	NA	TRBJ1-5	CASSEVQPQHF	TGTGCCAGCAGTGAAGTCCAGCCCCAGCATTTT
NA	TRBV2	NA	TRBJ1-2	CASKTGSLYGYTF	TGTGCCAGTAAGACAGGATCTCTCTATGGCTACACCTTC
NA	TRBV9	NA	TRBJ2-3	CASSVDRDTQYF	TGTGCCAGCAGCGTAGACAGAGATACGCAGTATTTT
NA	TRBV2	TRBD2	TRBJ2-3	CASRPGLAGTDTQYF	TGTGCCAGCAGGCCGGGACTAGCGGGTACAGATACGCAGTATTTT
NA	TRBV7-9	NA	TRBJ2-2	CASSPLGLASGELFF	TGTGCCAGCAGCCCCCTGGGGCTGGCCTCCGGGGAGCTGTTTTTT
few	TRBV7-2	NA	TRBJ2-7	CASRMTGQSSYEQYF	TGTGCCAGCAGGATGACGGGGCAGAGCTCCTACGAGCAGTACTTC
NA	TRBV12-5	NA	TRBJ2-1	CASGLDYFNEQFF	TGTGCTAGTGGTTTGGACTACTTCAATGAGCAGTTCTTC
few	TRBV4-1	TRBD1	TRBJ2-7	CASSQGAGGVNYEQYF	TGCGCCAGCAGCCAAGGAGCAGGGGGCGTAAACTACGAGCAGTACTTC